This T cell receptor beta chain was sequenced for a study of response to subunit inactivated influenza vaccine. From the RT-PCR reads, TCRdb called clonotypes with MiXCR, one entry per CDR3 protein. The sample consists of around 580,000 distinct CDR3 sequences, 14% of them appearing once. Overall study findings and caveats: A suggestion made by the authors is that each seasonal influenza vaccination recruits few new T cells.

V dropped 0 bases and J dropped 4 bases, with 8 bases sitting between them. Germline V gene lookup returns CDR1 LGHNA and CDR2 YSLEER. CDR3 length: 14 residues. This clonotype has more than one count but fewer than ten. The target antigen is unknown. This specimen consisted of PBMCs from blood, obtained less than 13 days after vaccination. This sequence originates from a man aged 50 to 59 who received an inactivated influenza vaccine. V gene TRBV4-3 combines with J gene TRBJ2-3; the D is unclear. The CDR3 DNA is TGCGCCAGCAGCCAAGAACCCCCCCCAGATACGCAGTATTTT. It is translated as CASSQEPPPDTQYF.